Below, 6 T cell receptor beta chains from the same sample are listed, as sequenced in a study of blood T cell repertoires in COVID-19. The assay was immunoSEQ multiplex PCR, and TCRdb's table has in-frame clones only and misses some. The sample lists around 260,000 clones, about four fifths seen once, with 8.5% to 9.5% in the top ten. Sequenced: peripheral blood. These TCRs come from a woman aged 50 to 60 who had recovered from COVID-19.

J is TRBJ2-1 and V is TRBV30, with TRBD2 matching over 9 bases. Germline lookup yields CDR1 GTSNPN and CDR2 SVGIG (reference sequence). CDR3 length: 14 residues. V lost 0 bases, J lost 15 bases, and 12 bases stayed unmatched. The CDR3 DNA sequence: TGTGCCTGGAGTGTAGGTGCGGGGGGGACGAGAGGGTTCTTC. The encoded protein is CAWSVGAGGTRGFF. Looking up the rest from reference TRBV30 and TRBJ2-1 gives the full variable domain: SQTIHQWPATLVQPVGSPLSLECTVEGTSNPNLYWYRQAAGRGLQLLFYSVGIGQISSEVPQNLSASRPQDRQFILSSKKLLLSDSGFYLCAWSVGAGGTRGFFGPGTRLTVL.

The sample holds one count of this clone. V and J are TRBV3-1 (or the pseudogene TRBV3-2) and TRBJ2-5; 11 nucleotides align to TRBD2. The CDR3 contains 16 residues. V lost 4 bases and J lost 5; bases outside the gene matches: 9. Germline V gene sequence: CDR1 LGHDT, CDR2 YNNKEL (reference sequence). DNA of the CDR3: TGTGCCAGCAGCCGACTAGCGGGAAGGTCTGGGGAGACCCAGTACTTC. It specifies CASSRLAGRSGETQYF.

The chain employs TRBV27 and TRBJ1-2; perhaps TRBD1 as D (6 bases). Looked up from germline, CDR1 is MNHEY and CDR2 is SMNVEV (reference sequence). Trimming removed 10 bases from V and 3 bases from J, with 21 bases in between. CDR3 size: 15 residues. The CDR3 DNA follows: TGTGCCACTGCGACAGGTTTCAGGTCCGACTATGGCTACACCTTC. This gives the protein CATATGFRSDYGYTF.

There are many counts of this clone. The chain carries TRBV28 and TRBJ1-2, with 9 bases aligning to TRBD1. Germline V gene lookup returns CDR1 MDHEN and CDR2 SYDVKM. The CDR3 runs 15 residues. The trim removed 6 bases at V and 5 bases at J, leaving 10 bases unmatched. The CDR3 DNA is TGTGCCAGCAGCCGCCAAGGACAGGGGAGTTATGGCTACACCTTC. Residues: CASSRQGQGSYGYTF.

The CDR3, as DNA: TGTGCCAGCAGCTCCAGGGTCCAGGGCGACACACAGTATTTT. Its protein product is CASSSRVQGDTQYF. The chain has TRBV5-4 and TRBJ2-3, with a weak D call TRBD1 (5 bases). Trimming pared 3 bases from V and 12 bases from J, leaving 20 bases between. Germline V lookup: CDR1 SGHNT, CDR2 YYREEE (reference sequence). The CDR3 extends over 14 amino acids.

This chain links TRBV5-1 with TRBJ2-3, with 12 bases identical to TRBD2. In germline, CDR1 is SGHRS, CDR2 YFSETQ. This CDR3 has 16 amino acids. V gave up 4 bases and J gave up 3 bases; unmatched junction bases: 6. CDR3: CASSRTLAGGTDTQYF. In DNA form, the CDR3 reads TGCGCCAGCAGCCGAACACTAGCGGGGGGTACAGATACGCAGTATTTT. The full variable domain, in which reference TRBV5-1 and TRBJ2-3 provide the parts outside the CDR3, is KAGVTQTPRYLIKTRGQQVTLSCSPISGHRSVSWYQQTPGQGLQFLFEYFSETQRNKGNFPGRFSGRQFSNSRSEMNVSTLELGDSALYLCASSRTLAGGTDTQYFGPGTRLTVL.